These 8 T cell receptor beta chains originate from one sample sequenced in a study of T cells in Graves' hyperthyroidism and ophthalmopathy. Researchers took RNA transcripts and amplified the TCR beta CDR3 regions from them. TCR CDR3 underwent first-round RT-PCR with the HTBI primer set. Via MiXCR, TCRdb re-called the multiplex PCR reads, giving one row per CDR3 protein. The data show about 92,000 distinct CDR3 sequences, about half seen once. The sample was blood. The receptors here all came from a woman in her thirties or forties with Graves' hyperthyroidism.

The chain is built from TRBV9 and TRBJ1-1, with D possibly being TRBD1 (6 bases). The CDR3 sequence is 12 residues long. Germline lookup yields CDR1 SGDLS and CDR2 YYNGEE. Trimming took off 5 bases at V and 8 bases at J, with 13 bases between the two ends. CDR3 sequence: CASSGEGGEAFF. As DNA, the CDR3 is TGTGCCAGCAGTGGTGAAGGGGGGGAAGCTTTCTTT. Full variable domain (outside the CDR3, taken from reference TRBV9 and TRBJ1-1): DSGVTQTPKHLITATGQRVTLRCSPRSGDLSVYWYQQSLDQGLQFLIQYYNGEERAKGNILERFSAQQFPDLHSELNLSSLELGDSALYFCASSGEGGEAFFGQGTRLTVV.

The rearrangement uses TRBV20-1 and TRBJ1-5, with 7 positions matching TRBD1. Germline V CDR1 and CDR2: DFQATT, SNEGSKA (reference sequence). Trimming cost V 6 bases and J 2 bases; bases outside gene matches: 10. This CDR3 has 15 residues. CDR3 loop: CSARQDRARNQPQHF. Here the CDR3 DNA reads TGCAGTGCCCGGCAAGACAGGGCGCGCAATCAGCCCCAGCATTTT.

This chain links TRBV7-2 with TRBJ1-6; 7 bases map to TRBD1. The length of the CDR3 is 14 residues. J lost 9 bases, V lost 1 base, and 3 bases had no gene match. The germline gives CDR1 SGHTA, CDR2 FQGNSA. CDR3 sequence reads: CASSLGGGRSPLHF. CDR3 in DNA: TGTGCCAGCAGCTTAGGAGGGGGCCGTTCACCCCTCCACTTT.

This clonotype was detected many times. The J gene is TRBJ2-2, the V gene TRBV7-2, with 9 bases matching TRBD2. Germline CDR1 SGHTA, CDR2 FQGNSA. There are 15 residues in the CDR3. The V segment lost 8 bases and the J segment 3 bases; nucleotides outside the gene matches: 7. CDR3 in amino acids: CASSPLAGDTGELFF. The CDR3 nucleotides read TGTGCCAGCTCACCCTTAGCGGGGGACACCGGGGAGCTGTTTTTT.

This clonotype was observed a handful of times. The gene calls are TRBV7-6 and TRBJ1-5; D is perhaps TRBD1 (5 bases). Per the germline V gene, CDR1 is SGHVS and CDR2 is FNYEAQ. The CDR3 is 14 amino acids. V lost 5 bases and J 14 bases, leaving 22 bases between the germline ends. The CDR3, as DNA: TGTGCCAGCAGCCCTGGGACTAGCGGGAGCCACGAGCATTTT. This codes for CASSPGTSGSHEHF.

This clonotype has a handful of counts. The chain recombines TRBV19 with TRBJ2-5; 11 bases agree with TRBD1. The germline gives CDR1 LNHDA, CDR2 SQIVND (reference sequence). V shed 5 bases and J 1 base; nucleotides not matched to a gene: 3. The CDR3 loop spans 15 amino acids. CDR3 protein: CASSFGTGGQETQYF. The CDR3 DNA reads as TGTGCCAGTAGTTTCGGGACAGGGGGCCAAGAGACCCAGTACTTC.

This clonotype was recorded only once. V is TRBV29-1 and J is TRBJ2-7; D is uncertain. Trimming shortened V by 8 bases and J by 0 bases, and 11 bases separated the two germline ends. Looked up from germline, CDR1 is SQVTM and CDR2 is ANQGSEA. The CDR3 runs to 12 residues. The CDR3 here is CSLPGSSYEQYF. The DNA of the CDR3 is TGCAGCTTACCAGGAAGCTCCTACGAGCAGTACTTC.

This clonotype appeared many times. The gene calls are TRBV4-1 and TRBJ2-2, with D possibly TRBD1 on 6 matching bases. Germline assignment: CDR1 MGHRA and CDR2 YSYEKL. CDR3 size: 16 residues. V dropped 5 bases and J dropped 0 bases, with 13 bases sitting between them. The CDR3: CASSGRGQTNTGELFF. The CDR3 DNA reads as TGCGCCAGCAGCGGACGTGGACAGACGAACACCGGGGAGCTGTTTTTT.